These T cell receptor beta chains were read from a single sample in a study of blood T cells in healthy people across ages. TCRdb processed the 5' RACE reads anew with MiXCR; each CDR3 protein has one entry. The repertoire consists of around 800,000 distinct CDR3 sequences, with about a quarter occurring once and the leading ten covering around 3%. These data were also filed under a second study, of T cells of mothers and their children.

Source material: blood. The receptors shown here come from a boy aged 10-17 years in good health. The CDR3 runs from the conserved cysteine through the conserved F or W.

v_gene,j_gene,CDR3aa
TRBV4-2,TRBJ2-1,CASSQDWSSGGWNEQFF
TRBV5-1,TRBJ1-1,CASSLVTGTGYITEAFF
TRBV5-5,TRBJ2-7,CASSSSDRGSYEQYF
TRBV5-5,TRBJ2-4,CASSTTGQLNIQYF
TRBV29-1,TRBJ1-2,CSVDKAGGAYGYTF
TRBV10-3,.,CAISESTGDTTDQYF
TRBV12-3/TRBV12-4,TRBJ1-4,CASSLYSTVGAQKLFF
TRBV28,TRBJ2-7,CASTLDPGAYEQYF
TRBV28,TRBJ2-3,CASSSIAGGHQNTQYF
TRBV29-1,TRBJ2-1,CSVEAGGNYNEQFF
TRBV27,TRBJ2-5,CAIGQPTQYF
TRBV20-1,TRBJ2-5,CSAESGSWGETQYF
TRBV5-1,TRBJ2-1,CASSLLGYQNDEQFF